Listed below are T cell receptor beta chains from one sample, sequenced in a study of T cell responses to AZD1222 COVID-19 vaccine. Clones were sequenced by immunoSEQ multiplex PCR, and TCRdb holds only the in-frame ones, with some missing. The sample lists some 150,000 clones, approximately 89% occurring once. Here the sequenced sample was peripheral blood, taken on day 0 of MenACWY control vaccination. These receptors were collected from an adult in good health. Both conserved end residues are part of each CDR3. The D gene is left open where the match is weak. A row's size may be missing; if present it is once, few, many or a size class.

d_call	v_call	j_call	clone_size	cdr3_nt	cdr3_aa
-	TRBV28	TRBJ2-3	-	TGTGCCAGCAGCCCTAACGACCGAGCACGCACAGATACGCAGTATTTT	CASSPNDRARTDTQYF
TRBD2	TRBV7-3	TRBJ2-1	-	TGTGCCAGCAGCCCCCGCCTGGGACTAGCGGAGAATGAGCAGTTCTTC	CASSPRLGLAENEQFF
-	TRBV5-1	TRBJ2-2	-	TGCGCCAGCAGCCGACAGGGAGGGACCGGGGAGCTGTTTTTT	CASSRQGGTGELFF
-	TRBV12-3/TRBV12-4	TRBJ2-3	-	TGTGCCAGCAGTCCTCGTGCAGATACGCAGTATTTT	CASSPRADTQYF
-	TRBV7-6	TRBJ2-3	-	TGTGCCAGCAGCTTAGAGGCGGTCACAGATACGCAGTATTTT	CASSLEAVTDTQYF
-	TRBV6-5	TRBJ1-5	-	TGTGCCAGCAGGGGCGAGGGGGGCAATCAGCCCCAGCATTTT	CASRGEGGNQPQHF
-	TRBV29-1	TRBJ1-1	few	TGCAGCGTCGCTGCTGGGTGGGCTATGAACACTGAAGCTTTCTTT	CSVAAGWAMNTEAFF
-	TRBV2	TRBJ2-7	-	TGTGCCAGCAGTGTGGTCAGCTACGAGCAGTACTTC	CASSVVSYEQYF
TRBD1	TRBV6-2/TRBV6-3	TRBJ1-5	-	TGTGCCAGCAGCCGACCAGGACAGGGGTATCAGCCCCAGCATTTT	CASSRPGQGYQPQHF
-	TRBV7-8	TRBJ2-3	-	TGTGCCAGCAGCTCCTATTTACTCCGCACAGATACGCAGTATTTT	CASSSYLLRTDTQYF
-	TRBV5-6	TRBJ1-2	-	TGTGCCAGCAGCTTGGGGTTTGGGGTTAAGCGTTATGGCTACACCTTC	CASSLGFGVKRYGYTF
TRBD2	TRBV5-1	TRBJ2-5	-	TGCGCCAGCAGCGCGGCGACTAGCGGACAAGAGACCCAGTACTTC	CASSAATSGQETQYF
-	TRBV7-2	TRBJ1-2	-	TGTGCCAGCAGCTTAGCCGACAACTATGGCTACACCTTC	CASSLADNYGYTF
-	TRBV10-3	TRBJ1-1	-	TGTGCCATCATGCAGGATTTGAACACTGAAGCTTTCTTT	CAIMQDLNTEAFF
-	TRBV27	TRBJ1-2	-	-	CASSSSTFNYGYTF
TRBD2	TRBV7-2	TRBJ2-1	-	TGTGCCAGCAGCTGGGCAGGGACTAGCGGGGCCTTGAGTGAGCAGTTCTTC	CASSWAGTSGALSEQFF
TRBD1	TRBV24-1	TRBJ2-2	-	TGTGCCACCAGTGATCCCCGCACAGGGGACACCGGGGAGCTGTTTTTT	CATSDPRTGDTGELFF
-	TRBV7-2	TRBJ1-5	-	TGTGCCAGCAGCTCGGGACCGCTCACCCAGCCCCAGCATTTT	CASSSGPLTQPQHF
-	TRBV7-8	TRBJ1-4	-	TGTGCCAGCAGCTTAGGAGGGGAAAAACTGTTTTTT	CASSLGGEKLFF
-	TRBV5-1	TRBJ2-5	few	TGCGCCAGCAGCAGGGATATGGGCCTAAGCCAGACCCAGTACTTC	CASSRDMGLSQTQYF
-	TRBV6-5	TRBJ1-2	-	TGTGCCAGCAGTTACACCCAGGGTTGGCGAAGTGGCTACACCTTC	CASSYTQGWRSGYTF
TRBD1	TRBV6-4	TRBJ2-3	-	TGTGCCAGCAGGGGACAGGGGGACACAGATACGCAGTATTTT	CASRGQGDTDTQYF
TRBD1	TRBV7-8	TRBJ2-3	-	TGTGCCAGCAGCTTCATACAGGGGAGACCAGATACGCAGTATTTT	CASSFIQGRPDTQYF
TRBD1	TRBV5-1	TRBJ1-2	-	TGCGCCAGCAGCCTGGAGGGACAGGGGACGGATGGCTACACCTTC	CASSLEGQGTDGYTF
-	TRBV7-9	TRBJ2-5	-	TGTGCCAGCAGCTTAGGAGGGATGCAGACCCAGTACTTC	CASSLGGMQTQYF
-	TRBV6-4	TRBJ1-2	once	TGTGCCAGCAGTGACTGGTACGGGTCCTATGGCTACACCTTC	CASSDWYGSYGYTF
TRBD2	TRBV7-3	TRBJ2-1	-	TGTGCCAGCAGCTATATAGCGGGTTCCTACAATGAGCAGTTCTTC	CASSYIAGSYNEQFF
-	TRBV6-1	TRBJ1-2	-	TGTGCCAGCAGTGAACCAGCCTGGGGGGGCAATTATGGCTACACCTTC	CASSEPAWGGNYGYTF
TRBD2	TRBV25-1	TRBJ2-7	-	TGTGCCAGCAGTTCACTAGCGGGACGGACCTACGAGCAGTACTTC	CASSSLAGRTYEQYF
-	TRBV6-5	TRBJ1-1	-	TGTGCCAGCAGCACGGGTGCCAGTTTGAACACTGAAGCTTTCTTT	CASSTGASLNTEAFF
-	TRBV5-1	TRBJ1-4	once	TGCGCCAGCAGCCAACTTAAGGGAACTAATGAAAAACTGTTTTTT	CASSQLKGTNEKLFF
-	TRBV6-5	TRBJ1-2	-	TGTGCCAGCCGGCGGGAGACCTATGACAGCTACACCTTC	CASRRETYDSYTF
-	TRBV7-9	TRBJ1-5	once	TGTGCCAGACCTCGTACAGGGCTTAATCAGCCCCAGCATTTT	CARPRTGLNQPQHF
-	TRBV4-2	TRBJ1-2	-	TGTGCCAGCCGGAGGGAGTTAGGGGGAGGGGACTATGGCTACACCTTC	CASRRELGGGDYGYTF
-	TRBV5-6	TRBJ2-5	once	TGTGCCAGCAGCTTGGGTGGCGGGGAGACCCAGTACTTC	CASSLGGGETQYF
-	TRBV7-2	TRBJ2-6	-	TGTGCCAGCAGCTTCAGGGTGGTGACCGGGGCCAACGTCCTGACTTTC	CASSFRVVTGANVLTF
-	TRBV7-6	TRBJ1-2	-	TGTGCCAGCAGCTTAGTTGGCAGGGCTAGTGGCTACACCTTC	CASSLVGRASGYTF